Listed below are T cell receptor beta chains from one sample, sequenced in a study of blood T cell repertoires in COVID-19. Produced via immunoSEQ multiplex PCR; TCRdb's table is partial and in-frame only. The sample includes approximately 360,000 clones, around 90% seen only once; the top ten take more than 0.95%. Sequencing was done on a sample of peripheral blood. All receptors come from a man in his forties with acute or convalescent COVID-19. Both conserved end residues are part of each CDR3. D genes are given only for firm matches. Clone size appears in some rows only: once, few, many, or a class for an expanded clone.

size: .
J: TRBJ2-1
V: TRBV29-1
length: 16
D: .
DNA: TGCAGCGTAGACCCGGGACTTCCTGGGTTACGGAATGAGCAGTTCTTC
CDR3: CSVDPGLPGLRNEQFF

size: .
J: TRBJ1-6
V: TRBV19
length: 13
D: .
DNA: TGTGCCAGTAACGTAACGGACAGCGACGATATCCACTTT
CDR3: CASNVTDSDDIHF

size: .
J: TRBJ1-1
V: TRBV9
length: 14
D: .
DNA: TGTGCCAGCAGCGTAGGCGGAGGGTCCACTGAAGCTTTCTTT
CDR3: CASSVGGGSTEAFF

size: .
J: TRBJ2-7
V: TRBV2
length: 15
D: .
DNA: TGTGCCAGCAGTGAAGGGACGGACAGCTCCTACGAGCAGTACTTC
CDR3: CASSEGTDSSYEQYF

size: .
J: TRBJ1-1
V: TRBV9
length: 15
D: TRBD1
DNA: TGTGCCAGCAGCGTCGCCGGGACAGGGTTCGCTGAAGCTTTCTTT
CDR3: CASSVAGTGFAEAFF

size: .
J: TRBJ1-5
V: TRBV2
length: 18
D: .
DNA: TGTGCCAGCAGTGAAAGGGGAAGACAGTCGTATAGCAATCAGTCCCAGCATTTT
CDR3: CASSERGRQSYSNQSQHF

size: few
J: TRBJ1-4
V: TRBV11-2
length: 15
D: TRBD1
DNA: TGTGCCAGCAGCTCAACCGGGACAGTTAATGAAAAACTGTTTTTT
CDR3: CASSSTGTVNEKLFF

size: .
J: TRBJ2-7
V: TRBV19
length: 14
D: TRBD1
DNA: TGTGCCAGTACCAAGACAGGGGTCTCCTACGAGCAGTACTTC
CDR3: CASTKTGVSYEQYF

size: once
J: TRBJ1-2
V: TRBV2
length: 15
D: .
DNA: TGTGCCAGCAGTGGGATTAAGGGGGCTAACTATGGCTACACCTTC
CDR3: CASSGIKGANYGYTF

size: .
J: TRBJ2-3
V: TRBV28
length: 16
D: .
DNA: TGTGCCAGCAGGTTAGAAGCAGGGGCAGTCGCAGATACGCAGTATTTT
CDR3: CASRLEAGAVADTQYF

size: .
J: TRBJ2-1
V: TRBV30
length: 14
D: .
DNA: TGTGCCTGGATCCAGGGGAGCTCCTACAATGAGCAGTTCTTC
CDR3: CAWIQGSSYNEQFF

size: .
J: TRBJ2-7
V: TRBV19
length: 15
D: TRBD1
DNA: TGTGCCAGTAGCGGGCGGGCAGGGGGCGGGTTCGAGCAGTACTTC
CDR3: CASSGRAGGGFEQYF

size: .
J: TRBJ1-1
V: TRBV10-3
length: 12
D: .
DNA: TGTGCCATCGGGAGGGGATTGACTGAAGCTTTCTTT
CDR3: CAIGRGLTEAFF

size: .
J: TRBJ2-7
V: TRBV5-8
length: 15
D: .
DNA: TGTGCCAGCAGAAACAAGGACTCCAAGATCCGCGAGCAGTACTTC
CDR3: CASRNKDSKIREQYF

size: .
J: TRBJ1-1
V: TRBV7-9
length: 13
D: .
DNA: TGTGCCAGCAGCTCGGACAGACAGATTGAAGCTTTCTTT
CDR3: CASSSDRQIEAFF

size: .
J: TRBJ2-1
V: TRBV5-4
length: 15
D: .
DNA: TGTGCCAGCAGCTTCGGCAGGGAACCCTACAATGAGCAGTTCTTC
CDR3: CASSFGREPYNEQFF

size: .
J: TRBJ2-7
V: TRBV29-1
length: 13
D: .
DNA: TGCAGCGTGGGAACAGGGTCCTCCTACGAGCAGTACTTC
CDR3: CSVGTGSSYEQYF

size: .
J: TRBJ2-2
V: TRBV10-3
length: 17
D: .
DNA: TGTGCCATCAGTGAGACGGACATAACTCGGCGACCCGGGGAGCTGTTTTTT
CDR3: CAISETDITRRPGELFF

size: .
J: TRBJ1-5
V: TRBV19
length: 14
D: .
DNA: TGTGCCAGTAGTGGGGCCAGCTTCAATCAGCCCCAGCATTTT
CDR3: CASSGASFNQPQHF

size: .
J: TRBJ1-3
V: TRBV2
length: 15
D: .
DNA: TGTGCCAGCAGTGATTTCCAGGCCCCTGGAAACACCATATATTTT
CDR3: CASSDFQAPGNTIYF

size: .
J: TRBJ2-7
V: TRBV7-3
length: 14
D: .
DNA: TGTGCCAGCAGCTTAAACGGGGGGCCGGGCGAGCAGTACTTC
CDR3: CASSLNGGPGEQYF

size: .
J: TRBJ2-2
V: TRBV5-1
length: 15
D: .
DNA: TGCGCCAGCAGCTTCCGGGAGATGGACACCGGGGAGCTGTTTTTT
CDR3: CASSFREMDTGELFF

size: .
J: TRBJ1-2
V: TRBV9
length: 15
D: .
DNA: TGTGCCAGCAGCGCGCCTAGGGGCGGCGGCTATGGCTACACCTTC
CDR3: CASSAPRGGGYGYTF

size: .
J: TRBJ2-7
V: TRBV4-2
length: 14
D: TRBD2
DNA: TGTGCCAGCAGCCCGGGACTAGCGGGGTACGAGCAGTACTTC
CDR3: CASSPGLAGYEQYF

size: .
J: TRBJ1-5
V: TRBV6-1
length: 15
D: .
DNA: TGTGCCAGCAGTGAAGTGGCATTACCAAATCAGCCCCAGCATTTT
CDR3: CASSEVALPNQPQHF

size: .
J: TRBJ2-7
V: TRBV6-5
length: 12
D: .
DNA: TGTGCCAGCAGTCCGAGCTCCTACGAGCAGTACTTC
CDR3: CASSPSSYEQYF

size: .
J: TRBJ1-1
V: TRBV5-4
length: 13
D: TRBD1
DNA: TGTGCCAGCAGTTTCGACAGGGGCTCTGAAGCTTTCTTT
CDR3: CASSFDRGSEAFF

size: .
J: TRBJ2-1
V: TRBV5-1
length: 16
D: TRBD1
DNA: TGCGCCAGCAGCTTGGCCGGACAGGGGAATTACAATGAGCAGTTCTTC
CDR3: CASSLAGQGNYNEQFF

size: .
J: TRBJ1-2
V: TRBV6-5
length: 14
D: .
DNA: TGTGCCAGCAGAGAGGACATCTGGAACTATGGCTACACCTTC
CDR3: CASREDIWNYGYTF

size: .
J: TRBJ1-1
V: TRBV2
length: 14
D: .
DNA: TGTGCCAGCATAAGCCAGGGGCTCGTCACTGAAGCTTTCTTT
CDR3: CASISQGLVTEAFF

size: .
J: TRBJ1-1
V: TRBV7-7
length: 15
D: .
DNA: TGTGCTAGCAGCGACTTGACAGCGACGAACACTGAAGCTTTCTTT
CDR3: CASSDLTATNTEAFF

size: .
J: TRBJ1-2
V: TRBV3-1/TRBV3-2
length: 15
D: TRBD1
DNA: TGTGCCAGCAGTGACACCCCGGGACAGGTCTATGGCTACACCTTC
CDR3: CASSDTPGQVYGYTF

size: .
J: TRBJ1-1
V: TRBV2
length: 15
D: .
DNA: TGTGCCAGCAGGGACCGCAGGGCCGGGAACACTGAAGCTTTCTTT
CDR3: CASRDRRAGNTEAFF

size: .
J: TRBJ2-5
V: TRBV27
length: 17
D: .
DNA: TGTGCCAGCAGTTTATTAGGGGGTCGGGGGGTAAGGGAGACCCAGTACTTC
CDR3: CASSLLGGRGVRETQYF

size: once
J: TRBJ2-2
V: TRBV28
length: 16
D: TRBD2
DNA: TGTGCCAGCAGTTTAGTCGGGAGGGTGAACACCGGGGAGCTGTTTTTT
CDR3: CASSLVGRVNTGELFF

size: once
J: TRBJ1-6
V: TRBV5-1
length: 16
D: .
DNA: TGCGCCAGCAGCTCCTCGACAGGATTTTCCAGTTCACCCCTCCACTTT
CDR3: CASSSSTGFSSSPLHF

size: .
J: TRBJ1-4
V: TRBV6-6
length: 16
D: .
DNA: TGTGCCAGCAGCCTTTACCTCGCGGTAACTAATGAAAAACTGTTTTTT
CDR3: CASSLYLAVTNEKLFF

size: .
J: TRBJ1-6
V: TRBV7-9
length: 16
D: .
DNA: TGTGCCAGCAGCGCCTACCTACCCCGGGCGGGCTCACCCCTCCACTTT
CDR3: CASSAYLPRAGSPLHF

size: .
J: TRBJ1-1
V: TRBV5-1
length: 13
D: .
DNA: TGCGCCAGCTTTGGACAGTGGAACACTGAAGCTTTCTTT
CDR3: CASFGQWNTEAFF

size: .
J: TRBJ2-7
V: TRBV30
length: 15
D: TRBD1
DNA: TGTGCCTGGAGCGTAGGGACAGACAGCTCCTACGAGCAGTACTTC
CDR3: CAWSVGTDSSYEQYF

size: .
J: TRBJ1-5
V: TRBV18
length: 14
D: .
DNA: TGTGCCAGCTCACCAGAGGGCGGGAATCAGCCCCAGCATTTT
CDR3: CASSPEGGNQPQHF

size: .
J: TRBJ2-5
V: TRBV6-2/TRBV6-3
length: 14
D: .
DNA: TGTGCCAGCAGTTACCAGCTGGGGGGAGAGACCCAGTACTTC
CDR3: CASSYQLGGETQYF

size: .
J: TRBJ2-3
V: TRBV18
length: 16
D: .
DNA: TGTGCCAGCTCCCCTTCTAGGGGGGGCCGGACAGATACGCAGTATTTT
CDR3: CASSPSRGGRTDTQYF

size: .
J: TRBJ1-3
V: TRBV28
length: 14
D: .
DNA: TGTGCCAGCAGCCTGACAGAGTCTGGAAACACCATATATTTT
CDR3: CASSLTESGNTIYF

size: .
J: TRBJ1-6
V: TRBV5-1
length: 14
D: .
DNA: TGCGCCAGCAGGGGGGGTCAGATCGGTTCACCCCTCCACTTT
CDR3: CASRGGQIGSPLHF

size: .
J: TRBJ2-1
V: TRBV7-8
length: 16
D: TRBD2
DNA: TGTGCCAGCAGCTTAGCGTCGATAGCGGGGGCCAATGAGCAGTTCTTC
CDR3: CASSLASIAGANEQFF

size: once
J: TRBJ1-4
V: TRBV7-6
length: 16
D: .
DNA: TGTGCCAGCAGCTTAGTGGCTCAGTCACCTAATGAAAAACTGTTTTTT
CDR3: CASSLVAQSPNEKLFF

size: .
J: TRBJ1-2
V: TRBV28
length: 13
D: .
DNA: TGTGCCTCAAAGGCCGCTGGGCTCTATGGCTACACCTTC
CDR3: CASKAAGLYGYTF

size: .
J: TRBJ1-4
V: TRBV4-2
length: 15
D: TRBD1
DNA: TGTGCCAGCAGCCGAGACGACAGGGGCGATGAAAAACTGTTTTTT
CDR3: CASSRDDRGDEKLFF